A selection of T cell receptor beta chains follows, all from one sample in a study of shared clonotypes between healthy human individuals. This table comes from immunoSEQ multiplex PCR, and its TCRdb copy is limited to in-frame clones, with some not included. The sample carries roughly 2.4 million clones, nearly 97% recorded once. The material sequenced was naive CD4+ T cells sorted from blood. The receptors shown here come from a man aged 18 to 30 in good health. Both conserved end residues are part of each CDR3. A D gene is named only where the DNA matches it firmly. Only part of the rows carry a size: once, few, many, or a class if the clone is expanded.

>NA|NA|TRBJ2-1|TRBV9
TGTGCCAGCAGCATCCGGGACTTGACCATCTACAATGAGCAGTTCTTC
CASSIRDLTIYNEQFF
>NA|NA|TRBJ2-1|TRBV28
TGTGCCAGCAGTTTAAGGGCACCCAATGAGCAGTTCTTC
CASSLRAPNEQFF
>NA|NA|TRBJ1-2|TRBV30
TGTGCCTGGAGAGACGGAGGAATTGGCTACACCTTC
CAWRDGGIGYTF
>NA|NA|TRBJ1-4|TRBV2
TGTGCCAGCAGTGAGATAGCGGTCCCGGGGGAAAAACTGTTTTTT
CASSEIAVPGEKLFF
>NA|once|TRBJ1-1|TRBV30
TGTGCCTGGAGCAGGACAGCCCTGAAGACTGAAGCTTTCTTT
CAWSRTALKTEAFF
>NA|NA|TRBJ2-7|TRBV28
TGTGCCAGCAGCCCCATCGGGACGGTATCCTACGAGCAGTACTTC
CASSPIGTVSYEQYF
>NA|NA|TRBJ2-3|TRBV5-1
TGCGCCAGCAGCGGGCCGCTAGCAATTAGCACAGATACGCAGTATTTT
CASSGPLAISTDTQYF
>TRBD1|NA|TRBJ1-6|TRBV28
TGTGCCAGCAGTTTATGGAGGGGGCTCATCTATAATTCACCCCTCCACTTT
CASSLWRGLIYNSPLHF
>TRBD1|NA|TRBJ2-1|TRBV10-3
TGTGCCATCAGTGAGTCTCACGGGACAGGGGATGAGCAGTTCTTC
CAISESHGTGDEQFF
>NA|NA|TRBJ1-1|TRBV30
TGTGCCTGGACTCAAGGGAAATTGAACACTGAAGCTTTCTTT
CAWTQGKLNTEAFF
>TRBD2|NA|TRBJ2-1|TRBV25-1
TGTGCCAGCAGTGACACTAGCGGGGCCTACAATGAGCAGTTCTTC
CASSDTSGAYNEQFF
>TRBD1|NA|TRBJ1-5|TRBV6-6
TGTGCCAGCAGTCACTCCCCCGGGACAGGGGATCAGCCCCAGCATTTT
CASSHSPGTGDQPQHF
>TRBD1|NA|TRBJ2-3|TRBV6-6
TGTGCCAGCAGTTCCCGACAGGGCTACACAGATACGCAGTATTTT
CASSSRQGYTDTQYF
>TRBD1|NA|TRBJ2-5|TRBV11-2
TGTGCCAGCAGCTCCTTGAGGGGGCGCGGAGAGACCCAGTACTTC
CASSSLRGRGETQYF
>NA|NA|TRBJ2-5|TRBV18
TGTGCCAGCTCACCACGTCGGGAAGAGACCCAGTACTTC
CASSPRREETQYF
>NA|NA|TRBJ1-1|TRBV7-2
TGTGCCAGCAGCTTAGATCGGAGCAGTGAAGCTTTCTTT
CASSLDRSSEAFF
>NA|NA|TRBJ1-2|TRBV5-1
TGCGCCAGCAGCTTGGCAACCACAGGCTATGGCTACACCTTC
CASSLATTGYGYTF
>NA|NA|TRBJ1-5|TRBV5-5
TGTGCCAGCAGCCCCGCCGGGTATCAGCCCCAGCATTTT
CASSPAGYQPQHF
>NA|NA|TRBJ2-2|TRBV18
TGTGCCAGCTCACCACTCAGGGATGTAGGGGAGCTGTTTTTT
CASSPLRDVGELFF
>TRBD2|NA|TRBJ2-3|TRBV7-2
TGTGCCAGCAGCTTAACTAGCGGGAAACTCACAGATACGCAGTATTTT
CASSLTSGKLTDTQYF
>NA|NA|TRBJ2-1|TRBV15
TGTGCCACCAGCACCCTAACCATTAAGCAGTTCTTC
CATSTLTIKQFF
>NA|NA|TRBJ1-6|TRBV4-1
TGCGCCAGCAGCCGGGGGGTTCCACCCCTCCACTTT
CASSRGVPPLHF
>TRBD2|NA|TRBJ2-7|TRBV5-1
TGCGCCAGCAGCTTGGGCGGGAGCTCCTACGAGCAGTACTTC
CASSLGGSSYEQYF
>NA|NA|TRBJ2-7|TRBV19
TGTGCCAGTAGTATATGGAGGCAGGGCAACTACGAGCAGTACTTC
CASSIWRQGNYEQYF
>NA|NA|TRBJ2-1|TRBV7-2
TGTGCCAGCAGCTTCAACCCCGGGACACAAAGCAATGAGCAGTTCTTC
CASSFNPGTQSNEQFF
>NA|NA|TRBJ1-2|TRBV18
TGTGCCAGCTCACCTTCCCTCGCGGATGGCTACACCTTC
CASSPSLADGYTF
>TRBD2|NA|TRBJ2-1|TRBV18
TGTGCCAGCTCTCGGACTAGCGGGGGGCCGAGCTCCTACAATGAGCAGTTCTTC
CASSRTSGGPSSYNEQFF
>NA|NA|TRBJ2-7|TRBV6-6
TGTGCCAGCAGTGGGACTTCGAGCTCCTACGAGCAGTACTTC
CASSGTSSSYEQYF
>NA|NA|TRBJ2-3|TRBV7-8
TGTGCCAGCAGCTTTAGTTCAGGACGCAGCACAGATACGCAGTATTTT
CASSFSSGRSTDTQYF
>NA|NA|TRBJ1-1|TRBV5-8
TGTGCCAGCAGCTTGGGGGGAAACACTGAAGCTTTCTTT
CASSLGGNTEAFF
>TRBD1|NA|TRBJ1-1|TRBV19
TGTGCCAGTACCATAGGACAGGGATGGACGAACACTGAAGCTTTCTTT
CASTIGQGWTNTEAFF
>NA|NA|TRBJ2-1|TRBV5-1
TGCGCCAGCAGCTTGGTAGCAACCGGGGCCTACAATGAGCAGTTCTTC
CASSLVATGAYNEQFF
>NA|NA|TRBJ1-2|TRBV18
TGTGCCAGCTCACCCAGCCCGGGGGGAAATAACTATGGCTACACCTTC
CASSPSPGGNNYGYTF
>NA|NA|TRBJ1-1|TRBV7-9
TGTGCCAGCAGCTTTGAAGGGCAGGCTGAAGCTTTCTTT
CASSFEGQAEAFF
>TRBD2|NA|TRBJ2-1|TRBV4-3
TGCGCCAGCAGCCAAGATTTGTTGACTAGCGGGCAAAGCCGCTACAATGAGCAGTTCTTC
CASSQDLLTSGQSRYNEQFF
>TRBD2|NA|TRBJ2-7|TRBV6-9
TGTGCCAGCAGTCCCACTCTAGCGGGCGAGCAGTACTTC
CASSPTLAGEQYF
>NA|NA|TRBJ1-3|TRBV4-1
TGCGCCAGCAGCCAAGGACTCTCGGGCAACTCTGGAAACACCATATATTTT
CASSQGLSGNSGNTIYF
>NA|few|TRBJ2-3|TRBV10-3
TGTGCCATCGGGGAGAGGGCGTTGAGCACAGATACGCAGTATTTT
CAIGERALSTDTQYF
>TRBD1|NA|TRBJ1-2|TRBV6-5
TGTGCCGTTCACAGGGGTACCTATGGCTACACCTTC
CAVHRGTYGYTF
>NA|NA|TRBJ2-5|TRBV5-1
TGCGCCAGCAGGTTCGGGCCCCAAGAGACCCAGTACTTC
CASRFGPQETQYF
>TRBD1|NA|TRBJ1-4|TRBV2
TGTGCCAGCAGTCGACAGGGGACTAATGAAAAACTGTTTTTT
CASSRQGTNEKLFF
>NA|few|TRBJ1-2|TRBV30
TGTGCCTGGAGTGGATACTATGGCTACACCTTC
CAWSGYYGYTF
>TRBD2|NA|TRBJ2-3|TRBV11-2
TGTGCCAGCAGCTTAGGTGGCGGGAGGGCCGGAGATACGCAGTATTTT
CASSLGGGRAGDTQYF
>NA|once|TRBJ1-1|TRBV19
TGTGCCAGTAGTAGACCAGCGAACACTGAAGCTTTCTTT
CASSRPANTEAFF
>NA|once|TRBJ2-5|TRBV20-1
TGCAGTGCTCAGCAAGAGACCCAGTACTTC
CSAQQETQYF
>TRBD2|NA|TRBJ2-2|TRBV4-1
TGCGCCAGCAGCCAAGCCCTAGCGGGGGAATGGTCGAGTACCGGGGAGCTGTTTTTT
CASSQALAGEWSSTGELFF
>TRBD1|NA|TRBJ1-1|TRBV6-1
TGTGCCAGCAGTGAAACAGGACAGGGACGGACTGAAGCTTTCTTT
CASSETGQGRTEAFF
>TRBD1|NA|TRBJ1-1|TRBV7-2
TGTGCCAGCAGATTCACCGGGACAGGCAACACTGAAGCTTTCTTT
CASRFTGTGNTEAFF
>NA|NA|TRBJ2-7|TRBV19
TGTGCCAGTACTGGGGAGCAGTACGAGCAGTACTTC
CASTGEQYEQYF
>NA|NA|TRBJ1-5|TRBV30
TGTGCCTGGAATTTTCCGGGGACCCTACAGCCCCAGCATTTT
CAWNFPGTLQPQHF
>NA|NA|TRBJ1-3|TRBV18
TGTGCCAGCTCACCGACCAGGCCTTACTCTGGAAACACCATATATTTT
CASSPTRPYSGNTIYF
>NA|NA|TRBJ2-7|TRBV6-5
TGTGCCAGCAGTAACAGGGTTGGGTACGAGCAGTACTTC
CASSNRVGYEQYF
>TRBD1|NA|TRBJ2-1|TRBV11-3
TGTGCCAGCAGCGCGACCTGGATAGGGACAGGGAGACAGGATGAGCAGTTCTTC
CASSATWIGTGRQDEQFF
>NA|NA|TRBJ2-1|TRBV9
TGTGCCAGCAGCCCCAGGGCCCCGAGCTCCTACAATGAGCAGTTCTTC
CASSPRAPSSYNEQFF
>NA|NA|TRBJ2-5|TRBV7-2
TGTGCCAGCTCCGCGCCGCAAGAGACCCAGTACTTC
CASSAPQETQYF
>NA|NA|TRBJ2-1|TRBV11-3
TGTGCCAGCAGCCCCAGCTGGGGTCGCCGGGATCAGCAGTTCTTC
CASSPSWGRRDQQFF
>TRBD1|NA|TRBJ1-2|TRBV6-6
TGTGCCAGCAGTTACTCGACCCAGGGGGAAGGCTACACCTTC
CASSYSTQGEGYTF
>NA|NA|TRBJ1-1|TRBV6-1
TGTGCCAGCAGTCCACAGGGTAAGACTGAAGCTTTCTTT
CASSPQGKTEAFF
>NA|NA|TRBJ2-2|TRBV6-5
TGTGCCAGCAGTCCTACAGGGCTGAACACCGGGGAGCTGTTTTTT
CASSPTGLNTGELFF